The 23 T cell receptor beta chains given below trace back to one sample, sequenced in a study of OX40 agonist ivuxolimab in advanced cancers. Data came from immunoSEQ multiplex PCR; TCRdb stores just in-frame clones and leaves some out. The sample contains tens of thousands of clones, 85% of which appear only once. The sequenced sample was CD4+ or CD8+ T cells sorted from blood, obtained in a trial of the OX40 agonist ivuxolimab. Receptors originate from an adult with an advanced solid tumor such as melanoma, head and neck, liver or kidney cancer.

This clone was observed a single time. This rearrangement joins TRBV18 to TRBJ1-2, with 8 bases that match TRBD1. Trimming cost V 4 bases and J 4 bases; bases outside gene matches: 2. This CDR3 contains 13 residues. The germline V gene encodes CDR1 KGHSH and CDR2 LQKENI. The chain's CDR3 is CASSRQGLYGYTF. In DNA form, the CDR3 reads TGTGCCAGCTCACGACAGGGGCTCTATGGCTACACCTTC.

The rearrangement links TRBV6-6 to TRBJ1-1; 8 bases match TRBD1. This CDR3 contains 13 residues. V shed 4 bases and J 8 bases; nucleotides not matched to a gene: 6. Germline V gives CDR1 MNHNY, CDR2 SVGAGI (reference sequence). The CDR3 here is CASSSDRGGEAFF. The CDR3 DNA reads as TGTGCCAGCAGTTCCGACAGGGGAGGGGAAGCTTTCTTT.

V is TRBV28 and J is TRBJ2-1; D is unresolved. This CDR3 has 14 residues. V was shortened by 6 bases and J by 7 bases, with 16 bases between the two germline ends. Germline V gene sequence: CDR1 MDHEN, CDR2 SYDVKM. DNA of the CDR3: TGTGCCAGCAGCTGGATACCCCCCTGGAATGAGCAGTTCTTC. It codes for CASSWIPPWNEQFF.

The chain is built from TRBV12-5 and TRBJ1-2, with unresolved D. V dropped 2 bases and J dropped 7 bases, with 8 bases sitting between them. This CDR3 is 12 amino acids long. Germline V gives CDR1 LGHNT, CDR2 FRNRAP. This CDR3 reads CASGLSTAGYTF. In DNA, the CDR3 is TGTGCTAGTGGTTTGTCCACCGCTGGCTACACCTTC.

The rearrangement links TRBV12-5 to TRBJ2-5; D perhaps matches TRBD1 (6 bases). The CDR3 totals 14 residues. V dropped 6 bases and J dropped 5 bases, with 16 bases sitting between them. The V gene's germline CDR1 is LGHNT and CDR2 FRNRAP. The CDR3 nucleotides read TGTGCTAGTGGACCAGGGGCCCCTCGGGAGACCCAGTACTTC. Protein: CASGPGAPRETQYF.

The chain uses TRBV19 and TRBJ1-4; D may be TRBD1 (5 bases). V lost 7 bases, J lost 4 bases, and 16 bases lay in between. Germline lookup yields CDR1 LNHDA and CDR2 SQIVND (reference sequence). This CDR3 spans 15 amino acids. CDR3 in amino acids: CASIPSGPRNEKLFF. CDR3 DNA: TGTGCCAGTATTCCCTCGGGACCGCGTAATGAAAAACTGTTTTTT.

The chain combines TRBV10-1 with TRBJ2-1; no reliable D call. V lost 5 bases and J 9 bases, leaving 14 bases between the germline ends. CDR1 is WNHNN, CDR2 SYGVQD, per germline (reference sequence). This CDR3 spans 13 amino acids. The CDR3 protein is CASSPRSMGEQFF. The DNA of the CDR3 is TGCGCCAGCAGTCCCCGGTCTATGGGTGAGCAGTTCTTC.

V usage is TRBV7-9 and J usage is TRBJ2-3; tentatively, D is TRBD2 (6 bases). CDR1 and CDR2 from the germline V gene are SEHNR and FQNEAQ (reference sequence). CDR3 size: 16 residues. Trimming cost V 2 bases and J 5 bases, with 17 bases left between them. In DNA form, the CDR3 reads TGTGCCAGCAGCTTATCCCCGGGAGAAGGGATAGATACGCAGTATTTT. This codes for CASSLSPGEGIDTQYF.

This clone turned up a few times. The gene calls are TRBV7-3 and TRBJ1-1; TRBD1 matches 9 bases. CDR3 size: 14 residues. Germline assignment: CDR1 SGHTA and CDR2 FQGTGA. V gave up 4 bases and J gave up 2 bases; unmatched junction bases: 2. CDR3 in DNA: TGTGCCAGCAGCTCGGGACAGGGAAACACTGAAGCTTTCTTT. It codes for CASSSGQGNTEAFF.

As DNA, the CDR3 is TGTGCCAGCAGCCCCGAAAGTCACGAGCAGTACTTC. As protein: CASSPESHEQYF. The V gene is TRBV7-9, the J gene TRBJ2-7; D is uncertain. The CDR3 has 12 amino acids. In germline, CDR1 is SEHNR, CDR2 FQNEAQ (reference sequence). V gave up 5 bases and J gave up 5 bases, with 10 bases separating them.

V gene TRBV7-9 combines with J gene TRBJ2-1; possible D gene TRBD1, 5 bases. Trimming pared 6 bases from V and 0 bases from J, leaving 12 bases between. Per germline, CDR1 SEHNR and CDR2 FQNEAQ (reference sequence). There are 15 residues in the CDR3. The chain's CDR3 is CASSFRQSSYNEQFF. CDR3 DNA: TGTGCCAGCAGTTTCAGACAGAGCTCCTACAATGAGCAGTTCTTC. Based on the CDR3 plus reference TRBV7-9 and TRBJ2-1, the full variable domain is DTGVSQNPRHKITKRGQNVTFRCDPISEHNRLYWYRQTLGQGPEFLTYFQNEAQLEKSRLLSDRFSAERPKGSFSTLEIQRTEQGDSAMYLCASSFRQSSYNEQFFGPGTRLTVL.

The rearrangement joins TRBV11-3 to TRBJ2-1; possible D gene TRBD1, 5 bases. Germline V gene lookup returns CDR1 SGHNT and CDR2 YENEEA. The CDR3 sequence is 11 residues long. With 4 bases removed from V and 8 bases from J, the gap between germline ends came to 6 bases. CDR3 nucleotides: TGTGCCAGCAGCTCAGGGCATGAGCAGTTCTTC. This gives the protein CASSSGHEQFF.

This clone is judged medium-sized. The CDR3 nucleotides are TGTGCCAGCAGCCCCTTCTCCCCAGCGGGTACCTACAATGAGCAGTTCTTC. Protein: CASSPFSPAGTYNEQFF. The chain employs TRBV7-2 and TRBJ2-1, with D tentatively TRBD2 (6 bases). V was trimmed by 5 bases and J by 2 bases, leaving 19 bases between them. Looked up from germline, CDR1 is SGHTA and CDR2 is FQGNSA. This CDR3 is built from 17 residues. Supplemented by reference TRBV7-2 and TRBJ2-1, the full variable domain reads GAGVSQSPSNKVTEKGKDVELRCDPISGHTALYWYRQSLGQGLEFLIYFQGNSAPDKSGLPSDRFSAERTGGSVSTLTIQRTQQEDSAVYLCASSPFSPAGTYNEQFFGPGTRLTVL.

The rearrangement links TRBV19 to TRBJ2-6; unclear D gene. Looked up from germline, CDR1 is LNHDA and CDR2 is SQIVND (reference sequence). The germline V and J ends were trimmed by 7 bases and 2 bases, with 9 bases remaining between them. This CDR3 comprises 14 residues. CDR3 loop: CASKLSAGANVLTF. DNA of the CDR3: TGTGCCAGTAAATTATCTGCTGGGGCCAACGTCCTGACTTTC.

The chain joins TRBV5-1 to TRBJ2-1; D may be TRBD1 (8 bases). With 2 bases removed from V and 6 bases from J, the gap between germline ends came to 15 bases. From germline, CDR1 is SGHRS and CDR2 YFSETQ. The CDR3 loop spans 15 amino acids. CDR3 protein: CASSFWTGRANEQFF. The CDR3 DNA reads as TGCGCCAGCAGCTTTTGGACAGGGAGGGCCAATGAGCAGTTCTTC. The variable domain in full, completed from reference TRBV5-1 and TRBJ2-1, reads KAGVTQTPRYLIKTRGQQVTLSCSPISGHRSVSWYQQTPGQGLQFLFEYFSETQRNKGNFPGRFSGRQFSNSRSEMNVSTLELGDSALYLCASSFWTGRANEQFFGPGTRLTVL.

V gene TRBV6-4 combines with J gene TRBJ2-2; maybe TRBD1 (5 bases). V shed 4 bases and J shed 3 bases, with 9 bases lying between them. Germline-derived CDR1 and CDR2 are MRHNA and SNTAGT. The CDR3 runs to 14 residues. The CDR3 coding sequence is TGTGCCAGCAGTGTGGGGCCCGACACCGGGGAGCTGTTTTTT. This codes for CASSVGPDTGELFF.

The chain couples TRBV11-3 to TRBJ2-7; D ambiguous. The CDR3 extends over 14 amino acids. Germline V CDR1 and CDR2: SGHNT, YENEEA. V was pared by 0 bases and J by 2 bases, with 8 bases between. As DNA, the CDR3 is TGTGCCAGCAGCTTAGATTTAAGGGCCTACGAGCAGTACTTC. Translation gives CASSLDLRAYEQYF.

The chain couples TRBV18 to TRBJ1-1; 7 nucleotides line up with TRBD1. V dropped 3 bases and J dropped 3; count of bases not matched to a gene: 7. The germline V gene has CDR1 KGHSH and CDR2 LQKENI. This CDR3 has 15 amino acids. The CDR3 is CASSPNRGVDTEAFF. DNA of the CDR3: TGTGCCAGCTCACCGAACAGGGGAGTAGACACTGAAGCTTTCTTT.

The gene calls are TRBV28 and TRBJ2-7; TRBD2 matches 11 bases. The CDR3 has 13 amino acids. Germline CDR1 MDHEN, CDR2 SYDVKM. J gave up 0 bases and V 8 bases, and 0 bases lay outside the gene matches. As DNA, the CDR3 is TGTGCCAGCGGACTAGCGGGCTCCTACGAGCAGTACTTC. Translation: CASGLAGSYEQYF.

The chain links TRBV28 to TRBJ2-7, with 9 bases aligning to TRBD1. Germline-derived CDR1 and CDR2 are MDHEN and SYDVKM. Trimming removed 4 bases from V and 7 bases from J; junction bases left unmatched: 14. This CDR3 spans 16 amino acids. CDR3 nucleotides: TGTGCCAGCAGTTCTCCCTGGGGGGGGACAGGGTGGGAGCAGTACTTC. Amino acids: CASSSPWGGTGWEQYF.

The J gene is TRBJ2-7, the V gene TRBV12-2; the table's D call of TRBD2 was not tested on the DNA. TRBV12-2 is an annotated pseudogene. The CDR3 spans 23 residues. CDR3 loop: CASRLAVNRGRRPSGRETYEQYF. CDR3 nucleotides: TGTGCAAGTCGCTTAGCGGTGAACAGGGGGCGGCGACCAAGCGGGAGGGAAACCTACGAGCAGTACTTC.

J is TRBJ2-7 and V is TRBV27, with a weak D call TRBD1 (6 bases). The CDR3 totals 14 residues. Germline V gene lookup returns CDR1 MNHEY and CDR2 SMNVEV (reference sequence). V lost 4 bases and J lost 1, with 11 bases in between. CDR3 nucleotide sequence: TGTGCCAGCAGTTCCCCGACAGGTTCCTACGAGCAGTACTTC. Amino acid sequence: CASSSPTGSYEQYF.

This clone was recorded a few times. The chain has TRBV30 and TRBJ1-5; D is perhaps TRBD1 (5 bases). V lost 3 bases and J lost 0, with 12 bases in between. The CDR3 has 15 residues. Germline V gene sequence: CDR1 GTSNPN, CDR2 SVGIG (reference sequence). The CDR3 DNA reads TGTGCCTGGAGCCGGGGGGATTATAGCAATCAGCCCCAGCATTTT. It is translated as CAWSRGDYSNQPQHF.